One and the same sample provided the 21 T cell receptor beta chains below, sequenced in a study of shared clonotypes between healthy human individuals. CD45RO negativity and positive selection for CCR7 defined naive CD8 cells, a population that excluded terminally differentiated effector memory CD45RA+ cells. Sequenced by immunoSEQ multiplex PCR; TCRdb stores in-frame clones only, minus some. The data hold about 680,000 clones, with around 92% observed a single time. The sequenced sample consisted of naive CD8+ T cells sorted from blood. The receptors come from a man aged 25 to 40 in good health.

The chain links TRBV4-3 to TRBJ2-1; 7 nucleotides match TRBD2. CDR1 is LGHNA, CDR2 YSLEER, per germline. CDR3 length equals 14 residues. V shed 0 bases, J shed 9 bases, and the junction held 5 bases outside the gene matches. The CDR3 DNA is TGCGCCAGCAGCCAAGATCCGACTAGCAGTGAGCAGTTCTTC. This gives the protein CASSQDPTSSEQFF.

A remark on this clone: This same CDR3 is encoded by further DNA sequences in the sample. V and J are TRBV5-1 and TRBJ2-3; weak D call: TRBD1 (6 bases). V lost 0 bases and J lost 0, with 8 bases in between. CDR3 length equals 15 residues. Germline CDR1 and CDR2: SGHRS and YFSETQ. The CDR3 nucleotides read TGCGCCAGCAGCTTGGGTCAGGGGAGCACAGATACGCAGTATTTT. Translated: CASSLGQGSTDTQYF.

This clone came up once. The chain joins TRBV15 to TRBJ2-1; 11 positions match TRBD2. J lost 8 bases, V lost 5 bases, and 11 bases had no gene match. The CDR3 extends over 16 amino acids. Germline assignment: CDR1 LNHNV and CDR2 YYDKDF (reference sequence). In DNA form, the CDR3 reads TGTGCCACCAGCGCCGAGGCCCTAGCGGGAGGACATGAGCAGTTCTTC. Protein sequence: CATSAEALAGGHEQFF.

This chain uses TRBV5-4 with TRBJ2-5; the D gene is possibly TRBD2 (6 bases). V shed 5 bases and J shed 5 bases, with 16 bases lying between them. The CDR3 has 14 amino acids. Germline V gene lookup returns CDR1 SGHNT and CDR2 YYREEE (reference sequence). The CDR3, as DNA: TGTGCCAGCAGTTTTGCGAGCAGCGGGGAGACCCAGTACTTC. This encodes CASSFASSGETQYF. The complete variable domain, with remaining parts taken from reference TRBV5-4 and TRBJ2-5, reads ETGVTQSPTHLIKTRGQQVTLRCSSQSGHNTVSWYQQALGQGPQFIFQYYREEENGRGNFPPRFSGLQFPNYSSELNVNALELDDSALYLCASSFASSGETQYFGPGTRLLVL.

In the case of this clone: The sample holds other DNA sequences that translate to the same CDR3. The V and J genes are TRBV7-9 and TRBJ2-7; D is unclear. The CDR3 has 12 residues. Germline lookup yields CDR1 SEHNR and CDR2 FQNEAQ (reference sequence). V was clipped by 1 base and J by 4 bases, with 5 bases between them. CDR3 nucleotide sequence: TGTGCCAGCAGCTTAGACCTATACGAGCAGTACTTC. This gives the protein CASSLDLYEQYF.

The CDR3 DNA is TGCGCCAGCAGTTCCTATGGAGAGACCCAGTACTTC. This gives the protein CASSSYGETQYF. This chain uses TRBV5-1 with TRBJ2-5; no firm D call. This CDR3 spans 12 amino acids. Trimming stripped 5 bases from V and 4 bases from J, with 9 bases between. Germline CDR1 SGHRS, CDR2 YFSETQ.

J is TRBJ2-3 and V is TRBV7-2; D is ambiguous. Germline assignment: CDR1 SGHTA and CDR2 FQGNSA. This CDR3 contains 12 residues. Trimming left V 1 base short and J 7 bases short, with 6 bases between. In DNA form, the CDR3 reads TGTGCCAGCAGCTTAGACACGTATACGCAGTATTTT. Amino acids: CASSLDTYTQYF.

V usage is TRBV27 and J usage is TRBJ2-1, with TRBD2 matching 10 bases. Germline trimming cut 2 bases from V and 6 bases from J; bases unmatched to any gene: 1. The CDR3 loop spans 14 amino acids. In germline, CDR1 is MNHEY, CDR2 SMNVEV (reference sequence). The DNA for the CDR3 is TGTGCCAGCAGTTTAAGGACTAGCGGCAATGAGCAGTTCTTC. Translated: CASSLRTSGNEQFF.

The chain joins TRBV29-1 to TRBJ2-3; 13 bases are shared with TRBD2. The CDR3 is made up of 17 amino acids. The germline gives CDR1 SQVTM, CDR2 ANQGSEA. Trimming removed 3 bases from V and 6 bases from J; junction bases left unmatched: 12. CDR3: CSVDGLAGVPEGDTQYF. As DNA, the CDR3 is TGCAGCGTTGACGGACTAGCGGGAGTCCCAGAGGGGGATACGCAGTATTTT.

This clone was recorded only once. The chain uses TRBV7-2 and TRBJ2-7; 9 bases line up with TRBD2. There are 16 residues in the CDR3. With 4 bases clipped from V and 1 base from J, the junction kept 8 bases outside the gene matches. Germline V lookup: CDR1 SGHTA, CDR2 FQGNSA. The CDR3 loop reads CASSSELAGASYEQYF. CDR3 bases: TGTGCCAGCAGCTCCGAGTTAGCGGGAGCGTCCTACGAGCAGTACTTC.

The chain joins TRBV6-5 to TRBJ2-5; 7 bases match TRBD1. The germline gives CDR1 MNHEY, CDR2 SVGAGI. The CDR3 totals 15 residues. J was trimmed by 5 bases and V by 6 bases; bases with no gene match: 12. The CDR3 DNA follows: TGTGCCAGCAGCGGACAGGAAAGGTCTCGGGAGACCCAGTACTTC. It is translated as CASSGQERSRETQYF.

Concerning this clone: Other nucleotide sequences from this sample produce the same CDR3. The J gene is TRBJ2-5, the V gene TRBV11-2; the D is unclear. Germline CDR1 and CDR2: SGHAT and FQNNGV. Trimming stripped 0 bases from V and 5 bases from J, with 1 base between. This CDR3 contains 11 residues. This CDR3 reads CASSLEETQYF. CDR3 sequence (DNA): TGTGCCAGCAGCTTAGAGGAGACCCAGTACTTC.

This clone appeared a few times. V and J are TRBV9 and TRBJ2-5, with D perhaps TRBD1 or TRBD2 (6 bases each). V lost 3 bases to trimming and J lost 4 bases, with 13 bases between them. There are 14 residues in the CDR3. From germline, CDR1 is SGDLS and CDR2 YYNGEE. The CDR3 protein is CASSEGGEVETQYF. DNA for the CDR3: TGTGCCAGCAGCGAGGGGGGAGAGGTAGAGACCCAGTACTTC.

This clone appeared once. J is TRBJ2-7 and V is TRBV2; possible D gene TRBD1, 6 bases. The CDR3 spans 13 residues. CDR1 and CDR2 (germline): SNHLY, FYNNEI. V lost 8 bases, J lost 5 bases, and 16 bases lay in between. In nucleotides, the CDR3 is TGTGCCAGCGGGGGCAGACCATGGGACGAGCAGTACTTC. Protein: CASGGRPWDEQYF. The full variable domain, completed using reference TRBV2 and TRBJ2-7, is EPEVTQTPSHQVTQMGQEVILRCVPISNHLYFYWYRQILGQKVEFLVSFYNNEISEKSEIFDDQFSVERPDGSNFTLKIRSTKLEDSAMYFCASGGRPWDEQYFGPGTRLTVT.

The J gene is TRBJ2-2, the V gene TRBV9, with D perhaps being TRBD1 or TRBD2 (5 bases each). CDR1 is SGDLS, CDR2 YYNGEE, per germline. The V end lost 7 bases, the J end lost 0 bases, and 16 bases lay between the germline ends. This CDR3 spans 16 amino acids. CDR3 sequence: CASGDRLDTNTGELFF. The CDR3 nucleotides read TGTGCCAGCGGGGACCGACTCGATACGAACACCGGGGAGCTGTTTTTT.

The genes are TRBV28 and TRBJ2-1; TRBD2 matches 10 bases. The CDR3 spans 15 residues. Germline CDR1 reads MDHEN; CDR2 reads SYDVKM. V lost 6 bases and J lost 3; bases outside the gene matches: 5. The CDR3 DNA is TGTGCCAGCAGCTCCGGGACTAGCGTCTACAATGAGCAGTTCTTC. Protein product: CASSSGTSVYNEQFF.

For this clone: The sample contains more than one DNA sequence encoding this CDR3. The rearrangement joins TRBV27 to TRBJ2-1; 8 bases fit TRBD2. CDR3 size: 15 residues. V was clipped by 3 bases and J by 0 bases; unmatched bases: 1. CDR1 and CDR2 (germline): MNHEY, SMNVEV (reference sequence). The CDR3, as DNA: TGTGCCAGCAGTTTTGGGACTAGCTCCTACAATGAGCAGTTCTTC. Translation: CASSFGTSSYNEQFF.

The chain carries TRBV6-5 and TRBJ1-1, with a tentative D call TRBD1 (5 bases). V was trimmed by 5 bases and J by 4 bases, leaving 17 bases between them. Germline V CDR1 and CDR2: MNHEY, SVGAGI. The CDR3 sequence is 15 residues long. DNA of the CDR3: TGTGCCAGCAGTACCCATAGGGGAGGTAGCACTGAAGCTTTCTTT. Protein: CASSTHRGGSTEAFF.

V usage is TRBV27 and J usage is TRBJ2-5; D gene unclear. CDR1 is MNHEY, CDR2 SMNVEV, per germline (reference sequence). Trimming pared 6 bases from V and 5 bases from J, leaving 10 bases between. This CDR3 spans 12 amino acids. CDR3 sequence reads: CASRDILETQYF. The CDR3 DNA sequence: TGTGCCAGCAGAGATATACTGGAGACCCAGTACTTC.

The chain links TRBV6-5 to TRBJ1-4; D is undetermined. The germline gives CDR1 MNHEY, CDR2 SVGAGI. Trimming cost V 5 bases and J 6 bases, with 10 bases left between them. This CDR3 is 13 amino acids long. The CDR3 loop reads CASSTVSDEKLFF. The CDR3 coding sequence is TGTGCCAGCAGTACAGTCTCGGATGAAAAACTGTTTTTT.

The rearrangement links TRBV11-3 to TRBJ2-5; D ambiguous. Germline V gives CDR1 SGHNT, CDR2 YENEEA. This CDR3 spans 13 amino acids. Trimming took off 0 bases at V and 5 bases at J, with 7 bases between the two ends. CDR3 sequence (DNA): TGTGCCAGCAGCTTAGAGGCGGAGGAGACCCAGTACTTC. Its translation: CASSLEAEETQYF.